This T cell receptor beta chain was captured by sequencing in a study of cytomegalovirus exposure and HLA in healthy donors. The PCR used 60 Vbeta and 13 Jbeta primers. Here immunoSEQ multiplex PCR was the method, and the copy in TCRdb shows in-frame clones only, minus some. The table shows about 180,000 clones, with 79% occurring only once. General observations from the study: With further analysis later on, most CMV-associated TCR beta chains appeared HLA-restricted. Clonal expansion, a later analysis showed, was greater in HLA-associated TCR beta chains than in equally common others. Beyond CMV serostatus, there was no information to go on about immune exposure. Association with HLA alleles at 0.05 false discovery rate was found for 15,000 or so TCR beta sequences in a later analysis.

This clone was recorded only once. Its target is unknown. CDR3 size: 13 residues. The TCR comes from a woman aged 40 to 50 in good health and CMV-seronegative. The sequenced sample was PBMCs. The chain employs TRBV12-1 and TRBJ1-2; TRBD1, as called in the table, went unchecked against the DNA. TRBV12-1 is noted as a pseudogene. DNA of the CDR3: TGTGCCGGCCTAGGGGTCTCCCCCTATGGCTACACCTTC. Translation gives CAGLGVSPYGYTF.